The next 10 T cell receptor beta chains were all read from a single sample in a study of T cells in Graves' hyperthyroidism and ophthalmopathy (dated by TCRdb to the late 2010s). The library was prepared using multiplex PCR. Sequencing used an Illumina HiSeq 2000. Amplification of TCR beta CDR3 regions was carried out from RNA transcripts. A first-round RT-PCR of the TCR CDR3 used the HTBI primer set with the Qiagen OneStep RT-PCR kit. TCRdb reran the public reads through fastp at Q25 and MiXCR, keeping productive beta chains. CDR3 protein sequences are deduplicated, and each keeps its most common genes and DNA. Present in this sample are about 570,000 distinct CDR3 sequences, about 43% of which were seen just once. The ten largest clones add up to under 20% of the sample. Sequenced sample: peripheral blood or thyroid tissue (not recorded which). These receptors originate from an adult woman with Graves' disease, either hyperthyroidism or ophthalmopathy (not recorded which).

The chain uses TRBV19 and TRBJ2-1; D possibly corresponds to TRBD1 (7 bases). Germline V CDR1 and CDR2: LNHDA, SQIVND (reference sequence). The CDR3 spans 15 residues. Between the trimmed V and J ends, which lost 6 bases and 4 bases, there was a span of 16 bases. CDR3 nucleotides: TGTGCCAGTAGGGTCGGAGGGGGCGCGTACAATGAGCAGTTCTTC. Its protein product is CASRVGGGAYNEQFF.

The V and J genes are TRBV5-5 and TRBJ1-1; D not resolved. This CDR3 is built from 13 residues. Per germline, CDR1 SGHKS and CDR2 YYEKEE (reference sequence). Trimming left V 3 bases short and J 1 base short, with 7 bases between. This chain's CDR3 is CASSYWPNTEAFF. CDR3 DNA: TGTGCCAGCAGCTACTGGCCGAACACTGAAGCTTTCTTT. The entire variable domain, with the rest obtained from reference TRBV5-5 and TRBJ1-1, is as follows: DAGVTQSPTHLIKTRGQQVTLRCSPISGHKSVSWYQQVLGQGPQFIFQYYEKEERGRGNFPDRFSARQFPNYSSELNVNALLLGDSALYLCASSYWPNTEAFFGQGTRLTVV.

The gene calls are TRBV7-2 and TRBJ2-7, with a possible D match to TRBD2 (6 bases). V lost 5 bases and J lost 7, with 18 bases in between. The CDR3 has 14 amino acids. Germline CDR1 is SGHTA and CDR2 is FQGNSA. CDR3 residues: CASSPTGVTGEQYF. Written as DNA, the CDR3 is TGTGCCAGCAGCCCAACGGGGGTAACCGGGGAGCAGTACTTC.

Remarks on this clonotype: With a much larger clone just one base away, this may be a read error. This chain uses TRBV13 with TRBJ1-6; D gene ambiguous. Germline V CDR1 and CDR2: PRHDT, FYEKMQ (reference sequence). This CDR3 region has 14 residues. CDR3 in DNA: TGTGCCAGCAGCTTATTGTCAGGAGATTCACCCCCCCACTTT. Protein: CASSLLSGDSPPHF.

The chain employs TRBV14 and TRBJ2-7; a weak D match, TRBD2 (6 bases). The V and J ends lost 6 bases and 4 bases respectively, with 13 bases between them. The germline V gene has CDR1 SGHDN and CDR2 FVKESK. There are 13 residues in the CDR3. The CDR3 DNA follows: TGTGCCAGCAGACACTCCGGGGGTTACGAGCAGTACTTC. This gives the protein CASRHSGGYEQYF.

In the case of this clonotype: Since the CDR3 does not end with the conserved phenylalanine or tryptophan, this likely comes from a read error. No DNA is shown, since the ends of the CDR3 on it are uncertain; the CDR3 is the one TCRdb lists. This chain uses TRBV4-1 with TRBJ1-4. The CDR3 region is 8 residues in length, termini included. CDR1 is MGHRA, CDR2 YSYEKL, per germline. CDR3: CASSQTRQ.

This sequence joins TRBV7-2 and TRBJ1-1, with 9 bases that match TRBD1. This CDR3 has 14 residues. Germline V gene lookup returns CDR1 SGHTA and CDR2 FQGNSA. V lost 6 bases to trimming and J lost 5 bases; unmatched junction nucleotides: 7. CDR3 region: CASSSTGGVTEAFF. The CDR3 DNA reads TGTGCCAGCAGTTCTACAGGGGGCGTAACTGAAGCTTTCTTT. The full variable domain, in which reference TRBV7-2 and TRBJ1-1 provide the parts outside the CDR3, is GAGVSQSPSNKVTEKGKDVELRCDPISGHTALYWYRQSLGQGLEFLIYFQGNSAPDKSGLPSDRFSAERTGGSVSTLTIQRTQQEDSAVYLCASSSTGGVTEAFFGQGTRLTVV.

The chain couples TRBV10-1 to TRBJ1-5; the match to TRBD1 covers 9 bases. The CDR3 totals 16 residues. CDR1 WNHNN and CDR2 SYGVQD come from the germline V gene (reference sequence). V shed 5 bases and J 10 bases; nucleotides not matched to a gene: 15. The CDR3 reads CASSRAGQGPGTPQHF. The CDR3 DNA sequence: TGCGCCAGCAGTCGAGCGGGACAGGGCCCGGGTACACCCCAGCATTTT.

Many counts were recorded for this clonotype. The chain joins TRBV30 to TRBJ2-6; D remains ambiguous. V lost 2 bases and J 2 bases, leaving 10 bases between the germline ends. Germline V gene sequence: CDR1 GTSNPN, CDR2 SVGIG (reference sequence). The CDR3 covers 15 residues. CDR3 protein: CAWSNGGTGANVLTF. As DNA, the CDR3 is TGTGCCTGGAGTAATGGTGGCACTGGGGCCAACGTCCTGACTTTC. Drawing the rest from reference TRBV30 and TRBJ2-6, the complete variable domain is SQTIHQWPATLVQPVGSPLSLECTVEGTSNPNLYWYRQAAGRGLQLLFYSVGIGQISSEVPQNLSASRPQDRQFILSSKKLLLSDSGFYLCAWSNGGTGANVLTFGAGSRLTVL.

On this clonotype: At one end, the junction sequence differs from germline, possibly due to a read error. This chain's CDR3 is CASSPDRYEQYF. Here the CDR3 DNA reads TGTGCCAGCAGTCCTGACAGGTACGAACAGTACTTC. The chain employs TRBV7-9 and TRBJ2-7; D is possibly TRBD1 (6 bases). Germline-derived CDR1 and CDR2 are SEHNR and FQNEAQ (reference sequence). The CDR3 has 12 residues. Complete variable domain (other parts from reference TRBV7-9 and TRBJ2-7): DTGVSQNPRHKITKRGQNVTFRCDPISEHNRLYWYRQTLGQGPEFLTYFQNEAQLEKSRLLSDRFSAERPKGSFSTLEIQRTEQGDSAMYLCASSPDRYEQYFGPGTRLTVT.